These 21 T cell receptor beta chains came from one sample sequenced in a study of T-cell memory formation after mild COVID-19. One entry per CDR3 protein results from TCRdb running MiXCR on the 5' RACE reads. The data contain under 550,000 distinct CDR3 sequences, 15% to 20% of them singletons. Sequenced sample: PBMCs or a T cell subset sorted from them (not recorded which). The receptor source for this set is an adult woman who had mild COVID-19 (a few samples of this study predate the infection). Cell type and time point are not known.

V is TRBV25-1 and J is TRBJ1-1; a weak D match, TRBD1 (5 bases). The V gene lost 6 bases and the J gene lost 1 base, with 21 bases spanning the gap. The germline CDR1 and CDR2 sequences are MGHDK and SYGVNS. The CDR3 covers 17 residues. DNA of the CDR3: TGTGCCAGCAGCCCTCCGGGGGGGTTCGGCGGGAACACTGAAGCTTTCTTT. It codes for CASSPPGGFGGNTEAFF.

The chain combines TRBV5-1 with TRBJ2-5, with a possible D match to TRBD2 (7 bases). V was clipped by 0 bases and J by 1 base, with 13 bases between them. From germline, CDR1 is SGHRS and CDR2 YFSETQ. The CDR3 totals 16 residues. The CDR3 is CASSLVSGGGQETQYF. CDR3 bases: TGCGCCAGCAGCTTGGTATCGGGGGGCGGCCAAGAGACCCAGTACTTC.

This clonotype was seen more than once but under ten times. This chain uses TRBV12-3 or TRBV12-4 with TRBJ1-1; the D is unclear. Trimming cost V 3 bases and J 7 bases, with 15 bases left between them. CDR3 length equals 14 residues. The CDR3 sequence: CASSFAGQAYEAFF. DNA for the CDR3: TGTGCCAGCAGTTTCGCAGGCCAGGCCTATGAAGCTTTCTTT.

This clonotype was detected many times. The rearrangement uses TRBV7-9 and TRBJ2-7; no firm D call. The V end lost 2 bases, the J end lost 5 bases, and 13 bases lay between the germline ends. From germline, CDR1 is SEHNR and CDR2 FQNEAQ (reference sequence). The length of the CDR3 is 14 residues. The CDR3, as DNA: TGTGCCAGCAGCTTATCGGGCTTCCTCCACGAGCAGTACTTC. Residues: CASSLSGFLHEQYF.

The table lists this clonotype with many counts. The rearrangement joins TRBV7-2 to TRBJ2-5; D perhaps matches TRBD2 (6 bases). CDR3 length: 15 residues. V was trimmed by 3 bases and J by 5 bases, leaving 16 bases between them. Germline lookup yields CDR1 SGHTA and CDR2 FQGNSA. The CDR3 loop is CASSFPSAGAETQYF. Written as DNA, the CDR3 is TGTGCCAGCAGCTTCCCTAGCGCCGGGGCGGAGACCCAGTACTTC. Supplemented by reference TRBV7-2 and TRBJ2-5, the full variable domain reads GAGVSQSPSNKVTEKGKDVELRCDPISGHTALYWYRQSLGQGLEFLIYFQGNSAPDKSGLPSDRFSAERTGGSVSTLTIQRTQQEDSAVYLCASSFPSAGAETQYFGPGTRLLVL.

Only one count was recorded for this clonotype. The CDR3 region is CASSQGTGDVQPQHF. The CDR3 DNA reads TGCGCCAGCAGCCAAGGGACAGGGGATGTTCAGCCCCAGCATTTT. V and J are TRBV4-1 and TRBJ1-5; 9 positions agree with TRBD1. Germline V lookup: CDR1 MGHRA, CDR2 YSYEKL. This CDR3 spans 15 amino acids. The V gene end was trimmed by 1 base and the J gene end by 6 bases; junction bases not matched to a gene: 4.

This clonotype appeared many times. This sequence joins TRBV4-3 and TRBJ1-1, with TRBD1 matching over 7 bases. V gave up 4 bases and J gave up 5 bases; unmatched junction bases: 10. This CDR3 comprises 15 residues. The V gene's germline CDR1 is LGHNA and CDR2 YSLEER. In nucleotides, the CDR3 is TGCGCCAGCAGCCGGGAGACAGGGATACAAACTGAAGCTTTCTTT. The encoded protein is CASSRETGIQTEAFF.

This rearrangement joins TRBV20-1 to TRBJ2-5; tentative D call: TRBD2 (6 bases). The V end lost 1 base, the J end lost 4 bases, and 10 bases lay between the germline ends. Looked up from germline, CDR1 is DFQATT and CDR2 is SNEGSKA (reference sequence). The CDR3 is 13 amino acids. The CDR3 sequence: CSARAGVRETQYF. The CDR3 DNA is TGCAGTGCTAGAGCGGGAGTTCGAGAGACCCAGTACTTC.

This rearrangement joins TRBV29-1 to TRBJ1-4, with D possibly matching TRBD1 (6 bases). The CDR3 is made up of 14 amino acids. Trimming took off 1 base at V and 8 bases at J, with 14 bases between the two ends. Germline assignment: CDR1 SQVTM and CDR2 ANQGSEA. CDR3 nucleotides: TGCAGCGTTGAAGCGGAGGGGGGGAGCGAAAAACTGTTTTTT. Amino acid sequence: CSVEAEGGSEKLFF.

This clonotype was detected a few times. The chain joins TRBV12-3 or TRBV12-4 to TRBJ2-3; no clear D gene. V dropped 5 bases and J dropped 7 bases, with 13 bases sitting between them. CDR3 length: 13 residues. CDR3 region: CASSPGLGNTQYF. The DNA for the CDR3 is TGTGCCAGCAGTCCAGGCTTAGGGAATACGCAGTATTTT.

Only a few counts were recorded for this clonotype. This chain uses TRBV6-6 with TRBJ2-1, with 7 bases identical to TRBD2. Per the germline V gene, CDR1 is MNHNY and CDR2 is SVGAGI (reference sequence). This CDR3 contains 14 residues. Trimming removed 5 bases from V and 5 bases from J; junction bases left unmatched: 6. CDR3 coding DNA: TGTGCCAGCAGTCACCCTAGCGGCAACAATGAGCAGTTCTTC. It encodes CASSHPSGNNEQFF.

At least ten counts were recorded for this clonotype. The CDR3 region has the DNA TGTGCCAGCAGCCCAAGGGAAGAGAGGACCCAGTACTTC. Protein: CASSPREERTQYF. The chain carries TRBV7-3 and TRBJ2-5; no clear D. V was shortened by 5 bases and J by 7 bases, with 14 bases between the two germline ends. Germline V gene lookup returns CDR1 SGHTA and CDR2 FQGTGA. The CDR3 is 13 residues long.

The V and J genes are TRBV19 and TRBJ2-7; D is undetermined. Trimming left V 4 bases short and J 2 bases short, with 12 bases between. Germline CDR1 and CDR2: LNHDA and SQIVND (reference sequence). This CDR3 comprises 14 residues. CDR3 bases: TGTGCCAGTAGTAACCTGCATGTCACCTACGAGCAGTACTTC. It yields the protein CASSNLHVTYEQYF.

This rearrangement joins TRBV6-2 or TRBV6-3 to TRBJ2-7; D tentatively reads TRBD1 or TRBD2 (6 bases each). The ends were cut back, 4 bases at V and 1 base at J, with 20 bases in the middle. The CDR3 contains 17 residues. Germline V gene sequence: CDR1 MNHEY, CDR2 SVGEGT. CDR3: CASSSPLGGTRSYEQYF. In DNA, the CDR3 is TGTGCCAGCAGTTCCCCTCTAGGGGGGACGCGATCCTACGAGCAGTACTTC.

The chain joins TRBV4-2 to TRBJ2-7; the D call may be TRBD1 or TRBD2 (5 bases each). The germline V gene encodes CDR1 LGHNA and CDR2 YNFKEQ. The CDR3 totals 16 residues. Trimming pared 6 bases from V and 2 bases from J, leaving 20 bases between. The CDR3 bases are TGTGCCAGCAGTGTTAGTAGAGAGGGGTTACCCTACGAGCAGTACTTC. It specifies CASSVSREGLPYEQYF.

This clonotype was seen a few times. The V call is TRBV29-1, the J call TRBJ2-1; D is tentatively TRBD1 or TRBD2 (5 bases each). V was clipped by 3 bases and J by 4 bases, with 13 bases between them. CDR3 length: 14 residues. Per germline, CDR1 SQVTM and CDR2 ANQGSEA. Written as DNA, the CDR3 is TGCAGCGTTGAGTGGGGGACGACTTACAATGAGCAGTTCTTC. Amino acids: CSVEWGTTYNEQFF.

The CDR3 DNA is TGCGCCAGCAGCACCGGAGGGGGGGGCCCTAACACTGAAGCTTTCTTT. Translation: CASSTGGGGPNTEAFF. The V gene is TRBV5-1, the J gene TRBJ1-1; D might be TRBD1 (6 bases). V shed 4 bases and J shed 2 bases, with 18 bases lying between them. Germline loops: CDR1 SGHRS, CDR2 YFSETQ. The CDR3 loop spans 16 amino acids.

CDR3 sequence: CASSLYGPGGYTF. CDR3 nucleotide sequence: TGTGCCAGCAGTTTGTACGGCCCAGGGGGCTACACCTTC. V and J are TRBV12-3 or TRBV12-4 and TRBJ1-2; perhaps TRBD1 as D (5 bases). This CDR3 has 13 amino acids. V was clipped by 3 bases and J by 8 bases, with 13 bases between them.

The chain has TRBV18 and TRBJ2-7; TRBD2 matches 9 bases. The germline V gene encodes CDR1 KGHSH and CDR2 LQKENI. J lost 0 bases, V lost 0 bases, and 6 bases had no gene match. The CDR3 contains 17 residues. CDR3 loop: CASSPPSLAGHSYEQYF. In DNA form, the CDR3 reads TGTGCCAGCTCACCACCGAGCCTAGCGGGGCACTCCTACGAGCAGTACTTC.

In its sample, this clonotype was seen a few times. The chain employs TRBV9 and TRBJ1-2; D is ambiguous. CDR3 length: 15 amino acids. Trimming pared 0 bases from V and 8 bases from J, leaving 17 bases between. CDR1 is SGDLS, CDR2 YYNGEE, per germline. As DNA, the CDR3 is TGTGCCAGCAGCGTAGATTCCAGGCTGAGAAGCGGCTACACCTTC. Translating gives CASSVDSRLRSGYTF.

This clonotype has a handful of counts. V gene TRBV11-2 combines with J gene TRBJ2-2; D could derive from TRBD1 or TRBD2 (5 bases each). Trimming pared 3 bases from V and 6 bases from J, leaving 14 bases between. Looked up from germline, CDR1 is SGHAT and CDR2 is FQNNGV. The CDR3 extends over 15 amino acids. Here the CDR3 DNA reads TGTGCCAGCAGCTTTGGGGGTTCGGGCCCCGGGGAGCTGTTTTTT. The encoded protein is CASSFGGSGPGELFF.